The entry that follows covers one T cell receptor beta chain sequence. Antigen unknown. The data belong to a study of shared clonotypes between healthy human individuals. Overall study results and limits: Shared across four donors were around 5% of the naive CD4 clonotypes.

The V and J ends lost 1 base and 1 base respectively, with 12 bases between them. The CDR3 covers 16 residues. Germline lookup yields CDR1 LGHNA and CDR2 YNFKEQ. Several immunoSEQ 96-well plates shared each subset's DNA, each plate a replicate. TCRdb keeps only in-frame clones here, not all; method: immunoSEQ multiplex PCR. The sample has 1 million to 1.3 million clones; roughly 74% are singletons. Every contributor of samples was a Caucasian grown-up residing in Nashville, Tennessee. Sequences were obtained from memory CD4+ T cells from PBMCs. Subset defined: CD45RA-negative fraction. This TCR was sampled from a young man in good health. Some clones in this sample may be carry-over from other donors' samples. This chain uses TRBV4-2 with TRBJ2-3; no clear D. The chain's CDR3 is CASSQAGADGTDTQYF. The CDR3 DNA reads as TGTGCCAGCAGCCAAGCCGGAGCTGATGGCACAGATACGCAGTATTTT.